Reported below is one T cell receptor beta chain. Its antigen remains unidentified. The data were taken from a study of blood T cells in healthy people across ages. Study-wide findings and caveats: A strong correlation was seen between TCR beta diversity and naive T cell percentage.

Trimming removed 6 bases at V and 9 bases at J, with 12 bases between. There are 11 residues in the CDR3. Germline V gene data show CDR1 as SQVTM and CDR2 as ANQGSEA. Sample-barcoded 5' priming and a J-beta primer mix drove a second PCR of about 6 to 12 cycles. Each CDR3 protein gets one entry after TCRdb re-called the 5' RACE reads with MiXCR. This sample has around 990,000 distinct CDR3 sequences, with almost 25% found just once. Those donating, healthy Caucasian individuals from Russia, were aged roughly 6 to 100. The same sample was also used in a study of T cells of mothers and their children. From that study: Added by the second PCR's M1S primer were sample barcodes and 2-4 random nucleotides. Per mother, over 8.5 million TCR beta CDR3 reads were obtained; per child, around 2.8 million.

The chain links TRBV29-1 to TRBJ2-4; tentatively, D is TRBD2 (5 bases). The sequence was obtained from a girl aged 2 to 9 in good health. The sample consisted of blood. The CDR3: CSVSAAGIQYF. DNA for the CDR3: TGCAGCGTCTCTGCGGCGGGCATTCAGTACTTC.